Described below is a single T cell receptor beta chain sequence and its context. The CDR3 consists of 15 residues. V shed 7 bases and J shed 6 bases, with 16 bases lying between them. Per the germline V gene, CDR1 is SGHDN and CDR2 is FVKESK. In the study's own analysis: Reference gene primers were amplified, and this amplification served to estimate nucleated cell counts. Produced via immunoSEQ multiplex PCR; TCRdb's table is partial and in-frame only. That table is the source of V, J and clone size, and D and trimming were worked out from the DNA. The sample carries 200,000 to 250,000 clones, around 86% recorded once. The data stem from a study of blood T cell repertoires in COVID-19. Study information: Acute-phase and convalescent COVID-19 samples originated in the United States, Italy and Spain. Sample material is recorded as cDNA or gDNA derived from T cells, B-cell-depleted T cells, or PBMCs.

The sample was peripheral blood. The chain links TRBV14 to TRBJ1-6; no reliable D call. This TCR derives from a woman in her fifties or sixties who had recovered from COVID-19. CDR3: CASTQNYGANSPLHF. For the CDR3, the DNA is TGTGCCAGCACCCAGAATTACGGAGCTAATTCACCCCTCCACTTT.